This T cell receptor beta chain comes out of a study of blood T cell repertoires in COVID-19. Germline assignment: CDR1 MNHNY and CDR2 SVGAGI (reference sequence). The CDR3 is 16 amino acids. Trimming removed 5 bases from V and 7 bases from J; junction bases left unmatched: 13. Data came from immunoSEQ multiplex PCR; TCRdb stores just in-frame clones and leaves some out. The sample carries approximately 250,000 clones, roughly 79% recorded once. The sequence was collected from a man between 35 and 55 years old who had recovered from COVID-19. The chain uses TRBV6-6 and TRBJ2-1; 8 bases align to TRBD2. The sequenced sample was PBMCs or T cells enriched from blood (not recorded which). CDR3 region: CASSHGGGRLHNEQFF. In DNA, the CDR3 is TGTGCCAGCAGTCACGGGGGGGGCAGGCTACATAATGAGCAGTTCTTC.